Listed below are T cell receptor beta chains from one sample, sequenced in a study of cytomegalovirus exposure and HLA in healthy donors. The protocol was immunoSEQ multiplex PCR, while the TCRdb copy is restricted to in-frame clones and leaves out a portion. The repertoire includes about 82,000 clones, over 70% of them detected once, and 5.5% sits in the top ten. The specimen sequenced was PBMCs. The source of these receptors is a male donor in good health and CMV-seropositive. CDR3s include the opening cysteine and the closing phenylalanine or tryptophan. A D gene is named only where the DNA matches it firmly. Part of the rows lack a size; the others show once, few, many or a class for expanded clones.

TRBV5-1	TRBD2	TRBJ2-7	.	TGCGCCAGCAGCTTAAGCGGGGGGGGCACTCCTCCCTACGAGCAGTACTTC	CASSLSGGGTPPYEQYF
TRBV4-2	TRBD2	TRBJ2-3	.	TGTGCCAGCAGCCAACTAGCGGGAAGGGAGGCAGATACGCAGTATTTT	CASSQLAGREADTQYF
TRBV7-9	.	TRBJ1-3	.	TGTGCCGCCCCCGACGGGGACACCATATATTTT	CAAPDGDTIYF
TRBV30	TRBD1	TRBJ1-6	.	TGTGCCTGGAGTATTGACAGGGGCGTAGTTGATTCACCCCTCCACTTT	CAWSIDRGVVDSPLHF
TRBV25-1	.	TRBJ2-1	.	TGTGCCAGCAATGGACTGTTTAATGAGCAGTTCTTC	CASNGLFNEQFF
TRBV4-1	TRBD1	TRBJ1-4	few	TGCGCCAGCAGCCAAGGACAGGGGGATGAAAAACTGTTTTTT	CASSQGQGDEKLFF
TRBV7-2	.	TRBJ2-2	.	TGTGCCAGCAGCTTAGGGCAGAACACCGGGGAGCTGTTTTTT	CASSLGQNTGELFF
TRBV15	TRBD1	TRBJ2-7	once	TGTGCCACCAGCAGAGATCGTGGGACAGGGGGCTACGAGCAGTACTTC	CATSRDRGTGGYEQYF
TRBV7-9	.	TRBJ1-3	.	TGTGCCAGCAGCCCCCCATTGAGGGCTGGAAACACCATATATTTT	CASSPPLRAGNTIYF
TRBV19	.	TRBJ2-7	.	TGTGCCAGTAGTAGAACCGGGACAACTACCTACGAGCAGTACTTC	CASSRTGTTTYEQYF
TRBV27	.	TRBJ1-3	once	TGTGCCAGCAGTTTATCAGCGGGGTTTGGAAACACCATATATTTT	CASSLSAGFGNTIYF
TRBV28	.	TRBJ2-6	.	TGTGCCAGCAGAAAAGGGGCGATTAGCTCTGGGGCCAACGTCCTGACTTTC	CASRKGAISSGANVLTF
TRBV11-2	TRBD2	TRBJ2-3	.	TGTGCCAGCAGCTCCCAACTACTAGCGCCAGATACGCAGTATTTT	CASSSQLLAPDTQYF
TRBV4-1	.	TRBJ1-5	.	TGCGCCAGCAGCCAAACAACAGGCTATAGCAATCAGCCCCAGCATTTT	CASSQTTGYSNQPQHF
TRBV27	.	TRBJ1-6	.	TGTGCCAGCAGTCCGGGGGACGGCAGCTCCTATAATTCACCCCTCCACTTT	CASSPGDGSSYNSPLHF
TRBV5-1	TRBD1	TRBJ1-1	once	TGCGCCAGCAGCTTGCCCGGGACAGGTCAATTTAAAGCTTTCTTT	CASSLPGTGQFKAFF
TRBV5-1	.	TRBJ2-7	.	TGCGCCAGCAAGATGGGGGAGGATAGCTACGAGCAGTACTTC	CASKMGEDSYEQYF
TRBV28	TRBD1	TRBJ2-7	.	TGTGCCAGCACCGTCGGGACAGGGCCCTTGTACGAGCAGTACTTC	CASTVGTGPLYEQYF
TRBV2	TRBD1	TRBJ1-5	few	TGTGCCAGCAGTCGATCGGCAGGGGGCTATCAGCCCCAGCATTTT	CASSRSAGGYQPQHF
TRBV6-5	.	TRBJ1-4	once	TGTGCCAGCAGTTACCTGGGGGGGTCCTTACGGCTGTTTTTT	CASSYLGGSLRLFF
TRBV9	TRBD2	TRBJ2-7	.	TGTGCCAGCAGCCCACCCGCTAGCGGGGGGGGCGAGCAGTACTTC	CASSPPASGGGEQYF
TRBV4-3	.	TRBJ1-2	.	TGCGCCAGCAGCCAAGACCCCCAGGGGATTTATGGCTACACCTTC	CASSQDPQGIYGYTF
TRBV18	TRBD2	TRBJ2-2	.	TGTGCCAGCTCACCGGGACTAGCATTCCCCGGGGAGCTGTTTTTT	CASSPGLAFPGELFF
TRBV5-6	TRBD2	TRBJ2-5	.	TGTGCCAGCAGCGGAGGACCGGGACTAGCCATAGGGAAGAAGTACTTC	CASSGGPGLAIGKKYF
TRBV9	TRBD1	TRBJ2-1	.	TGTGCCAGCAGCGTGGGACAGTGGGCCTACAATGAGCAGTTCTTC	CASSVGQWAYNEQFF
TRBV19	TRBD1	TRBJ2-6	.	TGTGCCAGTTCGGGACAGAGCTTTTCTGGGGCCAACGTCCTGACTTTC	CASSGQSFSGANVLTF
TRBV5-1	TRBD1	TRBJ1-4	.	TGCGCCAGCCGCGACGACAGGGGGCAAATAAGTGCAACTAATGAAAAACTGTTTTTT	CASRDDRGQISATNEKLFF
TRBV5-4	TRBD2	TRBJ2-4	.	TGTGCCAGCAGCCGGTCGGGGGGACTAGCGGGTCTAAACATTCAGTACTTC	CASSRSGGLAGLNIQYF
TRBV27	TRBD1	TRBJ1-1	.	TGTGCCAGCAGTTTACAGGGGGCGAGTGCTGAAGCTTTCTTT	CASSLQGASAEAFF
TRBV11-2	.	TRBJ2-3	many	TGTGCCAGCAGCTTTTACGGAGATACGCAGTATTTT	CASSFYGDTQYF
TRBV9	.	TRBJ2-5	.	TGTGCCAGCAGCGTAAACAGGGCGGACCAAGAGACCCAGTACTTC	CASSVNRADQETQYF
TRBV7-9	TRBD1	TRBJ2-7	.	TGTGCCAGCAGCTTGCCCGGACAGGTCTACGAGCAGTACTTC	CASSLPGQVYEQYF
TRBV6-1	.	TRBJ2-1	.	TGTGCCAGCAGTGAACTAGACGGCAGTCAGAATGAGCAGTTCTTC	CASSELDGSQNEQFF
TRBV19	TRBD2	TRBJ2-7	.	TGTGCCAGTAGTATAGAGGTGACTAGCGGGGTTTCCTACGAGCAGTACTTC	CASSIEVTSGVSYEQYF
TRBV5-1	.	TRBJ1-5	.	TGCGCCAGCAGCCCGGACACTAATCAGCCCCAGCATTTT	CASSPDTNQPQHF
TRBV30	TRBD1	TRBJ1-2	.	TGTGCCTGTAGAACAGGGGGAAGCTATGGCTACACCTTC	CACRTGGSYGYTF
TRBV28	TRBD1	TRBJ1-1	.	TGTGCCAGCAGTAGCGGGACAGGGGGCGGAAAAGCTTTCTTT	CASSSGTGGGKAFF
TRBV7-2	.	TRBJ1-2	.	TGTGCCAGCAGCTTGGGAGTTAATGGCTACACCTTC	CASSLGVNGYTF
TRBV19	TRBD1	TRBJ2-2	few	TGTGCCAGTAGTATAGGGGACAGAGAGACCGGGGAGCTGTTTTTT	CASSIGDRETGELFF
TRBV5-3	TRBD1	TRBJ1-1	.	TGTGCCAGAAGCTTGGTCCCCCGGGACAGGAGGAACAGGATGTCTGAAGCTTTCTTT	CARSLVPRDRRNRMSEAFF
TRBV9	.	TRBJ1-6	.	TGTGCCAGCAGCCTTCAGACCCAAGGGGCCCTCCACTTT	CASSLQTQGALHF
TRBV2	TRBD2	TRBJ2-1	many	TGTGCCAGCAGTGTCAGACTAGCGGGACATTACAATGAGCAGTTCTTC	CASSVRLAGHYNEQFF
TRBV5-1	TRBD1	TRBJ1-2	.	TGCGCCAGCAGCGATGGACAGGTAACCTACTATGGCTACACCTTC	CASSDGQVTYYGYTF
TRBV7-9	.	TRBJ1-2	.	TGTGCCAGCAACTTGCCCGGCGGCCCTAACTATGGCTACACCTTC	CASNLPGGPNYGYTF
TRBV7-9	.	TRBJ2-7	.	TGTGCCAGCAGCCCACTGGCAGGAGGGCTTGGGGAGCAGTACTTC	CASSPLAGGLGEQYF
TRBV28	TRBD1	TRBJ1-1	.	TGTGCCAGCAGTTCTGGACAGGGAAGCACTGAAGCTTTCTTT	CASSSGQGSTEAFF
TRBV10-3	TRBD2	TRBJ2-3	.	TGTGCCATCGGAGCGGGAGGGCCCACAGATACGCAGTATTTT	CAIGAGGPTDTQYF